This TCR beta chain stems from a study of PD-1 blockade in classical Hodgkin lymphoma (dated by TCRdb to between 2020 and 2021). With regard to the full study: Nivolumab dosing was 3 mg/kg intravenously every 2 weeks, continuing until either disease progression or unacceptable toxicity. The study used CyTOF and TCR beta sequencing to define a peripheral blood immune signature of response to PD-1 blockade in classical Hodgkin lymphoma.

The Qiagen DNeasy kit was used to extract genomic DNA from unsorted PBMCs and from the negatively selected CD4+ and CD8+ fractions. Amplification of TCR beta CDR3 regions was done by immunoSEQ multiplex PCR with primers that anneal to V and J segments. Amplification bias was minimized using a synthetic immune receptor repertoire, and residual bias was removed computationally after sequencing. In the paper's pipeline: Custom Python scripts were used to quantify repertoire diversity as the Shannon entropy index. Unsorted, CD4+ and CD8+ repertoires were analyzed separately, except for combined analyses in which CD4+ and CD8+ sequences were merged in silico. A clone counted as expanded when the clone's frequency after treatment rose at least 2-fold relative to C1D1, and clones undetected at baseline were given a pseudocount of 0.5. Singleton clones were defined as clones with 0 or 1 copy at C1D1, and non-singleton clones were defined as clones with 2 or more copies. Clones expanded in unsorted samples were assigned a CD4+, CD8+ or unknown annotation through matching of protein sequences in sorted samples from the same patient. Wilcoxon tests on paired samples were used to test changes in diversity from C1D1 to C4D1. Imported from immuneACCESS, the table was reduced by TCRdb to in-frame sequences with V and J called. These copies leave out some clones; in studies compared against another copy, an unresolved V gene accounts for under half, and the cause of the remainder is not known. That table furnishes V, J and clone size, whereas the DNA furnished D and trimming. The sample has 30,000 to 35,000 clones on record, 65% to 90% of them singletons. 25% to 40% of the sample rests with the top ten.

Results and caveats for the whole study, not just this receptor: CD4+ but not CD8+ TCR diversity rose significantly by C4D1 (p=0.0027 vs p=0.16), most apparent in complete responders (p=0.02). Trial patients with a complete response had baseline diversity similar to that of newly diagnosed patients, while partial responders and progressors had significantly lower diversity. The study covered only a single clinical trial cohort, and the causes of the repertoire differences, possibly disease activity or prior therapy, were still not defined. Newly diagnosed patients were reported to have lower baseline TCR diversity than healthy donors, and relapsed/refractory patients were reported to have lower baseline TCR diversity still. Diversity was lower in patients who began nivolumab less than 1 year after ASCT, so these patients were left out of later analyses to avoid confounding by immune reconstitution.

V sheds 8 bases and J sheds 3 bases, leaving 8 bases between their ends. The CDR3 numbers 13 residues from cysteine through phenylalanine. The entry retains the CDR3 DNA only, 39 bases that are in frame from base 1. Based on the germline V gene, the CDR1 and CDR2 sequences are SNHLY and FYNNEI. The time point label, read with the paper, signifies: cycle 1 day 1 (C1D1), immediately before nivolumab initiation. Every trial patient had relapsed following autologous stem cell transplantation, and prior brentuximab vedotin exposure was what differed among cohorts A, B and C. The trial cohort included 50 or so patients with relapsed/refractory classical Hodgkin lymphoma, and each patient had a best overall response of complete response, partial response or progressive disease. Single-agent nivolumab was administered to trial patients in the multi-cohort phase II CheckMate 205 trial. An independent review committee assessed best overall response by applying the 2007 International Working Group response criteria. Trial PBMCs were collected immediately before nivolumab initiation (C1D1) and during therapy at cycle 2 day 1 and cycle 4 day 1. Peripheral blood was collected in 8 mL Vacutainer Cell Preparation Tubes, from which PBMCs were isolated by centrifugation and then cryopreserved.

As concerns this clone: What antigen it recognizes has not been identified. Base qualities are not recorded, but no much larger clone differs from it by a single base.

This clonotype was sampled from a human donor with classical Hodgkin lymphoma. The source was peripheral blood mononuclear cells (PBMCs), collected at baseline. Recombination linked TRBV2 to TRBJ1-6, with the D gene not clear enough to name. CDR3 region: CASAGDYNSPLHF. DNA sequence: TGTGCCAGCGCAGGTGACTATAATTCACCCCTCCACTTT.